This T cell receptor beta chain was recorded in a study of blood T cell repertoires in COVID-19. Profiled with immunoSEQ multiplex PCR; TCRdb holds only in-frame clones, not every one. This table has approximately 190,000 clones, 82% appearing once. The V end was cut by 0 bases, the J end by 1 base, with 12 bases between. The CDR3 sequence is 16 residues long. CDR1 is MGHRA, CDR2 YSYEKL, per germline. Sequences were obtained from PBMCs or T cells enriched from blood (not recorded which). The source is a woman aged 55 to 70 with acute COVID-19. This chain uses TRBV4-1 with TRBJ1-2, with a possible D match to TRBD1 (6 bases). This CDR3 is CASSQDLGGLNYGYTF. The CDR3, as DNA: TGCGCCAGCAGCCAAGATCTCGGGGGGCTTAACTATGGCTACACCTTC.